The 25 T cell receptor beta chains below come from one sample, sequenced in a study of blood T cell repertoires in COVID-19. Profiling relied on immunoSEQ multiplex PCR, and the TCRdb table lists in-frame clones only, not all of them. The sample lists under 130,000 clones, about four fifths occurring once. The sequencing sample was made of peripheral blood. The receptors were sampled from an older woman with acute or convalescent COVID-19.

This chain uses TRBV11-2 with TRBJ1-1; no firm D call. The germline V gene encodes CDR1 SGHAT and CDR2 FQNNGV. This CDR3 comprises 16 residues. The germline V and J ends were trimmed by 0 bases and 4 bases, with 15 bases remaining between them. CDR3 sequence (DNA): TGTGCCAGCAGCTTAGAAGTGGGTACCGGAGGCACTGAAGCTTTCTTT. Its translation: CASSLEVGTGGTEAFF.

The rearrangement uses TRBV9 and TRBJ1-2; 7 nucleotides match TRBD1. The CDR3 runs to 15 residues. Trimming cost V 3 bases and J 4 bases; bases outside gene matches: 9. Germline CDR1 SGDLS, CDR2 YYNGEE. In DNA, the CDR3 is TGTGCCAGCAGCGAGGGGGGACAGCCAGTCTATGGCTACACCTTC. It specifies CASSEGGQPVYGYTF. Combining the CDR3 with reference TRBV9 and TRBJ1-2 gives the whole variable domain DSGVTQTPKHLITATGQRVTLRCSPRSGDLSVYWYQQSLDQGLQFLIQYYNGEERAKGNILERFSAQQFPDLHSELNLSSLELGDSALYFCASSEGGQPVYGYTFGSGTRLTVV.

This clone was observed once. This chain connects TRBV2 to TRBJ2-5; D remains unclear. Per the germline V gene, CDR1 is SNHLY and CDR2 is FYNNEI. The length of the CDR3 is 13 residues. V shed 3 bases and J shed 4 bases, with 9 bases lying between them. CDR3 nucleotides: TGTGCCAGCAGTGACACACGCCGAGAGACCCAGTACTTC. Its translation: CASSDTRRETQYF.

V is TRBV18 and J is TRBJ2-5, with TRBD2 matching 13 bases. This CDR3 comprises 16 residues. J was trimmed by 4 bases and V by 2 bases; bases with no gene match: 4. Germline CDR1 reads KGHSH; CDR2 reads LQKENI. This CDR3 is CASSPWTSGGGETQYF. CDR3 DNA: TGTGCCAGCTCACCATGGACTAGCGGGGGCGGAGAGACCCAGTACTTC.

This chain links TRBV9 with TRBJ1-3; D may be TRBD1 (5 bases). The V end lost 4 bases, the J end lost 11 bases, and 25 bases lay between the germline ends. The germline V gene encodes CDR1 SGDLS and CDR2 YYNGEE. The CDR3 has 16 residues. CDR3 amino acids: CASSSSQGSNPSAIYF. CDR3 DNA: TGTGCCAGCAGCTCCTCCCAGGGCAGTAACCCCTCTGCCATATATTTT.

The rearrangement uses TRBV9 and TRBJ1-1; D gene unclear. The V and J ends lost 6 bases and 7 bases respectively, with 22 bases between them. Germline V gives CDR1 SGDLS, CDR2 YYNGEE. The CDR3 covers 15 residues. CDR3 nucleotides: TGTGCCAGCACCCCCGTCCCCATCGAAACAGTTGAAGCTTTCTTT. Its translation is CASTPVPIETVEAFF. The complete variable domain, with remaining parts taken from reference TRBV9 and TRBJ1-1, reads DSGVTQTPKHLITATGQRVTLRCSPRSGDLSVYWYQQSLDQGLQFLIQYYNGEERAKGNILERFSAQQFPDLHSELNLSSLELGDSALYFCASTPVPIETVEAFFGQGTRLTVV.

V gene TRBV5-5 combines with J gene TRBJ1-1, with a weak D call TRBD1 (6 bases). Germline CDR1 SGHKS, CDR2 YYEKEE (reference sequence). V was trimmed by 0 bases and J by 8 bases, leaving 14 bases between them. The CDR3 loop spans 14 amino acids. The CDR3 DNA reads TGTGCCAGCAGCTTGGGGCAGGGGTACCGCGAAGCTTTCTTT. Translated, it gives CASSLGQGYREAFF.

The rearrangement links TRBV6-5 to TRBJ2-5; 9 bases are shared with TRBD2. This CDR3 spans 14 amino acids. J gave up 5 bases and V 5 bases, and 6 bases lay outside the gene matches. Germline CDR1 reads MNHEY; CDR2 reads SVGAGI. The CDR3 protein is CASSTVAGVETQYF. CDR3 in DNA: TGTGCCAGCAGTACCGTAGCGGGAGTTGAGACCCAGTACTTC.

The chain couples TRBV7-9 to TRBJ2-1; the match to TRBD1 covers 9 bases. This CDR3 contains 16 residues. Unmatched junction bases numbered 10, after V lost 8 bases and J lost 2 bases. Germline-derived CDR1 and CDR2 are SEHNR and FQNEAQ (reference sequence). CDR3 bases: TGTGCCAGCCAGGGCCGAGGACAGGGGCCCTACAATGAGCAGTTCTTC. Residues: CASQGRGQGPYNEQFF.

This chain uses TRBV5-4 with TRBJ2-2, with D maybe TRBD2 (6 bases). The CDR3 is 14 amino acids. Germline V gene data show CDR1 as SGHNT and CDR2 as YYREEE (reference sequence). Trimming cost V 0 bases and J 5 bases, with 8 bases left between them. The CDR3 DNA reads as TGTGCCAGCAGCTTGGGTGGGGGGACCGGGGAGCTGTTTTTT. Its translation is CASSLGGGTGELFF. Using reference TRBV5-4 and TRBJ2-2 for the parts outside the CDR3, the full variable domain is ETGVTQSPTHLIKTRGQQVTLRCSSQSGHNTVSWYQQALGQGPQFIFQYYREEENGRGNFPPRFSGLQFPNYSSELNVNALELDDSALYLCASSLGGGTGELFFGEGSRLTVL.

This rearrangement joins TRBV19 to TRBJ1-4; D is undetermined. V was shortened by 7 bases and J by 8 bases, with 17 bases between the two germline ends. The length of the CDR3 is 14 residues. CDR1 and CDR2 (germline): LNHDA, SQIVND (reference sequence). CDR3 sequence (DNA): TGTGCCAGTAAAAAATCGGACTTACAGGAAAAACTGTTTTTT. Translated: CASKKSDLQEKLFF.

J is TRBJ2-7 and V is TRBV28; 7 nucleotides line up with TRBD2. This CDR3 is built from 14 residues. CDR1 and CDR2 (germline): MDHEN, SYDVKM. V was clipped by 7 bases and J by 2 bases; unmatched bases: 8. CDR3 region: CASTLSGPPYEQYF. In nucleotides, the CDR3 is TGTGCCAGCACCCTTAGCGGGCCGCCCTACGAGCAGTACTTC.

This sequence joins TRBV7-6 and TRBJ2-4, with 13 nucleotides matching TRBD2. Trimming took 1 base from V and 3 from J; bases not matched to a gene: 3. The CDR3 loop spans 17 amino acids. Per the germline V gene, CDR1 is SGHVS and CDR2 is FNYEAQ. This CDR3 is CASSLGTSGSSKNIQYF. CDR3 in DNA: TGTGCCAGCAGCTTAGGGACTAGCGGGAGTAGCAAAAACATTCAGTACTTC.

The chain has TRBV18 and TRBJ2-7, with 8 bases aligning to TRBD1. The CDR3 has 14 residues. V lost 4 bases and J lost 0; bases outside the gene matches: 2. Germline CDR1 is KGHSH and CDR2 is LQKENI. The CDR3 DNA reads as TGTGCCAGCTCACTGGACAGGGTCTCCTACGAGCAGTACTTC. Translated, it gives CASSLDRVSYEQYF.

V gene TRBV7-2 combines with J gene TRBJ2-7, with 10 positions matching TRBD1. CDR1 is SGHTA, CDR2 FQGNSA, per germline. CDR3 length: 15 amino acids. Trimming took 5 bases from V and 3 from J; bases not matched to a gene: 7. CDR3 residues: CASSRGQGINYEQYF. In DNA, the CDR3 is TGTGCCAGCAGCCGGGGACAGGGGATTAACTACGAGCAGTACTTC.

The V and J genes are TRBV11-2 and TRBJ2-7, with 11 bases aligning to TRBD1. Germline values: CDR1 SGHAT, CDR2 FQNNGV. This CDR3 comprises 13 residues. Trimming removed 7 bases from V and 3 bases from J; junction bases left unmatched: 2. The CDR3 reads CASMGTGGYEQYF. The CDR3, as DNA: TGTGCCAGCATGGGGACAGGGGGCTACGAGCAGTACTTC.

This CDR3 reads CASSSRQLGLAFF. In DNA, the CDR3 is TGTGCCAGCAGCTCCCGACAGCTAGGTCTTGCTTTCTTT. V and J are TRBV7-2 and TRBJ1-1, with a weak D call TRBD1 (5 bases). V was shortened by 4 bases and J by 11 bases, with 17 bases between the two germline ends. Germline CDR1 SGHTA, CDR2 FQGNSA. The CDR3 sequence is 13 residues long.

V usage is TRBV28 and J usage is TRBJ2-1; D perhaps matches TRBD2 (6 bases). CDR3 length equals 14 residues. V was trimmed by 7 bases and J by 4 bases, leaving 14 bases between them. Looked up from germline, CDR1 is MDHEN and CDR2 is SYDVKM. In DNA form, the CDR3 reads TGTGCCAGCACCACAAGTGGGAGGTACAATGAGCAGTTCTTC. Residues: CASTTSGRYNEQFF.

This clone has a handful of counts. The rearrangement uses TRBV3-1 (or the pseudogene TRBV3-2) and TRBJ2-5, with D unresolved. V was pared by 4 bases and J by 5 bases, with 8 bases between. CDR3 length: 12 residues. Germline-derived CDR1 and CDR2 are LGHDT and YNNKEL (reference sequence). The CDR3 region is CASSPIAETQYF. The CDR3 DNA sequence: TGTGCCAGCAGCCCGATAGCTGAGACCCAGTACTTC.

Note on this clone: Other DNA sequences in this specimen translate into the identical CDR3. The gene calls are TRBV19 and TRBJ1-4, with 7 bases fitting TRBD1. CDR3 size: 14 residues. The trim removed 3 bases at V and 2 bases at J, leaving 0 bases unmatched. Germline assignment: CDR1 LNHDA and CDR2 SQIVND (reference sequence). The CDR3 DNA reads TGTGCCAGTAGTATCAGGGGGACTAATGAAAAACTGTTTTTT. It codes for CASSIRGTNEKLFF.

The V gene is TRBV30, the J gene TRBJ1-2; TRBD1 matches at 9 bases. The CDR3 has 13 amino acids. Germline CDR1 reads GTSNPN; CDR2 reads SVGIG (reference sequence). Trimming cost V 3 bases and J 5 bases; bases outside gene matches: 4. The chain's CDR3 is CAWRKQGAYGYTF. The CDR3 coding sequence is TGTGCCTGGAGAAAACAGGGGGCGTATGGCTACACCTTC.

A few counts support this clone. This chain uses TRBV19 with TRBJ1-6; 9 bases match TRBD1. V lost 6 bases and J lost 8; bases outside the gene matches: 11. This CDR3 is built from 16 residues. The germline V gene encodes CDR1 LNHDA and CDR2 SQIVND (reference sequence). CDR3 sequence (DNA): TGTGCCAGTAGCGCATCGAGGGGACAGGGCGATTCACCCCTCCACTTT. It translates to CASSASRGQGDSPLHF.

The chain links TRBV7-2 to TRBJ1-1; TRBD1 matches at 7 bases. The J segment lost 1 base and the V segment lost 5 bases, leaving 16 bases of the junction unmatched. Germline CDR1 is SGHTA and CDR2 is FQGNSA. The CDR3 is 18 amino acids. For the CDR3, the DNA is TGTGCCAGCAGCACCCGACAGGGTCTTCCTCCTACGAACACTGAAGCTTTCTTT. Protein sequence: CASSTRQGLPPTNTEAFF. The full variable domain, completed using reference TRBV7-2 and TRBJ1-1, is GAGVSQSPSNKVTEKGKDVELRCDPISGHTALYWYRQSLGQGLEFLIYFQGNSAPDKSGLPSDRFSAERTGGSVSTLTIQRTQQEDSAVYLCASSTRQGLPPTNTEAFFGQGTRLTVV.

V gene TRBV14 combines with J gene TRBJ2-7; 9 nucleotides line up with TRBD2. The CDR3 runs 16 residues. Germline V gene sequence: CDR1 SGHDN, CDR2 FVKESK. The V segment lost 4 bases and the J segment 6 bases; nucleotides outside the gene matches: 13. CDR3 bases: TGTGCCAGCAGCCTCGCTGGAGGACTAGCGAGCGGCGAGCAGTACTTC. Translated: CASSLAGGLASGEQYF.

This clone was picked up one time. The V gene is TRBV30, the J gene TRBJ2-2, with no clear D. The V gene's germline CDR1 is GTSNPN and CDR2 SVGIG (reference sequence). The V end lost 2 bases, the J end lost 4 bases, and 5 bases lay between the germline ends. This CDR3 has 12 amino acids. The CDR3 region is CAWSPPTGELFF. As DNA, the CDR3 is TGTGCCTGGAGTCCTCCCACCGGGGAGCTGTTTTTT.